The table lists the clone carrying this T cell receptor beta chain with many counts. The antigen is not known. This sample was included in a study of CD8 T cells in ankylosing spondylitis. Whole-study results and caveats: The clones that were linked to disease were reported to be significantly enriched in matched synovial fluid samples from ankylosing spondylitis patients. Earlier reports found some motif variants in synovial fluid and blood in reactive arthritis. Made up of 7 to 9 highly homologous variants, a TCR beta motif appeared characteristic of ankylosing spondylitis blood.

One entry per CDR3 protein, called by TCRdb with MiXCR from the 5' RACE reads. Of around 210,000 distinct CDR3 sequences listed, 8% to 9% are singletons. V dropped 6 bases and J dropped 4; count of bases not matched to a gene: 10. The CDR3 totals 15 residues. V gene TRBV12-3 or TRBV12-4 combines with J gene TRBJ2-7; 9 bases are a match to TRBD1. The material sequenced was blood, either unsorted or a sorted T cell fraction (not recorded which). The sequence came from a female donor with ankylosing spondylitis or in good health (not recorded which). CDR3 DNA sequence: TGTGCCAGCAGCCAATCCCCGGGACAGGGTTACGAGCAGTACTTC. Encoded protein: CASSQSPGQGYEQYF.